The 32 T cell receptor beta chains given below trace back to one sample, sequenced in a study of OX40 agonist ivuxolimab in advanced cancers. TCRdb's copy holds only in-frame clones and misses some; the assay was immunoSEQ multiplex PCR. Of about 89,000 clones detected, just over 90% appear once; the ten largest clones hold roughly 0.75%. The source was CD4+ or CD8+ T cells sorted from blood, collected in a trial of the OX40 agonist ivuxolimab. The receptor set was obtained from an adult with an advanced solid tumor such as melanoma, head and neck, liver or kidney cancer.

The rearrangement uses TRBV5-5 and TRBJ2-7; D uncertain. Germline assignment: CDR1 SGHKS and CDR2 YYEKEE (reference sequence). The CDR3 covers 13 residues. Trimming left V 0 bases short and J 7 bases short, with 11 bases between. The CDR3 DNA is TGTGCCAGCAGCTTGGCCCGCCCTTGGGAGCAGTACTTC. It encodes CASSLARPWEQYF.

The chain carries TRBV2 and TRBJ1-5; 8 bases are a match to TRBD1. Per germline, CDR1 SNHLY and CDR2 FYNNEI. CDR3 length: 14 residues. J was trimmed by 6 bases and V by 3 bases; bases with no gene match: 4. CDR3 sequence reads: CASSEQGAGQPQHF. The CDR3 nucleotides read TGTGCCAGCAGTGAGCAGGGGGCCGGTCAGCCCCAGCATTTT.

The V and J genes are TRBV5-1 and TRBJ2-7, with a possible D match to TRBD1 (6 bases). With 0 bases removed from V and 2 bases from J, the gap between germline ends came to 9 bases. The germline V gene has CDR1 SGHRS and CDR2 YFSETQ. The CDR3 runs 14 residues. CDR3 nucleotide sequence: TGCGCCAGCAGCTTGGAAACAGGGACCTACGAGCAGTACTTC. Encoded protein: CASSLETGTYEQYF.

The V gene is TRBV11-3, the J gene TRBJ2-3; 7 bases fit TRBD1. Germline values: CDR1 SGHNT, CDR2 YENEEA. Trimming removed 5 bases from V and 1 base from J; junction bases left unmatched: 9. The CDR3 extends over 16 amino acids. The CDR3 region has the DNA TGTGCCAGCAGCCCAGGCGTAAGGGGGCGCACAGATACGCAGTATTTT. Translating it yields CASSPGVRGRTDTQYF.

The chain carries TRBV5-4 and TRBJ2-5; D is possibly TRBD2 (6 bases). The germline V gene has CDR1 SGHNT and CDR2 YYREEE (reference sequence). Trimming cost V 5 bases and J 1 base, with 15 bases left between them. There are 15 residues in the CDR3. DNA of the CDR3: TGTGCCAGCAGGGTTGGGGGGTCCGGCCAAGAGACCCAGTACTTC. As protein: CASRVGGSGQETQYF.

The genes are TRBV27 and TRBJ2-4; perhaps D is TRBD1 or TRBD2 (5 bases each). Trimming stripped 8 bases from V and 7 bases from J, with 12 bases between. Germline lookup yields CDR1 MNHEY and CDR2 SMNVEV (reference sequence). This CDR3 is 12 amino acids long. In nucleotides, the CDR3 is TGTGCCAGCTGGGGAGAGGGGAACATTCAGTACTTC. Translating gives CASWGEGNIQYF.

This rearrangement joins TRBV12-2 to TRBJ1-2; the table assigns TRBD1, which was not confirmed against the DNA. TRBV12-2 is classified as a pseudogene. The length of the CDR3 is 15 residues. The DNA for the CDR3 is TGTGCAAGTCGCTCGGGACAGGGTCCCTCCTATGGCTACACCTTC. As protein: CASRSGQGPSYGYTF.

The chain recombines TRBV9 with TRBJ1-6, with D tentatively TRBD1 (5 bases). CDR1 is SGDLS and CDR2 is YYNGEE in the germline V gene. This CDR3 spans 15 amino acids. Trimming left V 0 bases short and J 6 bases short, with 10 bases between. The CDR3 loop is CASSVATTANSPLHF. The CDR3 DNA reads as TGTGCCAGCAGCGTAGCTACGACAGCTAATTCACCCCTCCACTTT.

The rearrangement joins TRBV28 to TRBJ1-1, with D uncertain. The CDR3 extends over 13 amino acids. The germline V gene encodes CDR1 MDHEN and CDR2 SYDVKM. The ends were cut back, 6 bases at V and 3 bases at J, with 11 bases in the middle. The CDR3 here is CASSIGPHTEAFF. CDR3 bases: TGTGCCAGCAGCATTGGACCTCACACTGAAGCTTTCTTT.

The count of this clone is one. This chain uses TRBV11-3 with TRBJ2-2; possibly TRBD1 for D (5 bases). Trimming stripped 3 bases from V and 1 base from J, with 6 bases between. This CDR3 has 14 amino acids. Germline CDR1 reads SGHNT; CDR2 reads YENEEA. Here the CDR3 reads CASSFDRNTGELFF. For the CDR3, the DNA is TGTGCCAGCAGCTTCGACAGGAACACCGGGGAGCTGTTTTTT.

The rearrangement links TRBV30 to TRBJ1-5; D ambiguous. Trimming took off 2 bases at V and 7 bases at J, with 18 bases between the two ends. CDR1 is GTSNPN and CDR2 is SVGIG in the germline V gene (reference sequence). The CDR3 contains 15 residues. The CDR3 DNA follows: TGTGCCTGGAGTACCCCGGGCCCCTCTGTACAGCCCCAGCATTTT. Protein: CAWSTPGPSVQPQHF.

CDR3 amino acids: CASSYWTGRNGGELFF. CDR3 sequence (DNA): TGTGCCAGCAGTTACTGGACAGGGAGGAATGGCGGGGAGCTGTTTTTT. The chain carries TRBV6-5 and TRBJ2-2; 8 positions match TRBD1. This CDR3 has 16 amino acids. The trim removed 1 base at V and 7 bases at J, leaving 8 bases unmatched. Germline assignment: CDR1 MNHEY and CDR2 SVGAGI.

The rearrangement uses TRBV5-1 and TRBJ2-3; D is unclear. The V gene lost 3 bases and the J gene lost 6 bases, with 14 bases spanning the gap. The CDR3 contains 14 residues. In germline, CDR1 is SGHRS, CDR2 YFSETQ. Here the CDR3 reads CASSSRPIGDTQYF. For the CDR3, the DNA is TGCGCCAGCAGCTCCAGACCGATCGGGGATACGCAGTATTTT.

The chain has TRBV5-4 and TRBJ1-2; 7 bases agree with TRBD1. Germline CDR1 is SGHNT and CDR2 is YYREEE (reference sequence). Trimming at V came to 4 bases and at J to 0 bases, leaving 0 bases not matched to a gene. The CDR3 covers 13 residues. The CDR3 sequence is CASSQGANYGYTF. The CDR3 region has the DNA TGTGCCAGCAGCCAGGGGGCTAACTATGGCTACACCTTC.

CDR3 coding DNA: TGTGCCAGCAGTGAAGGACTGGAAGAGACCCAGTACTTC. Amino acids: CASSEGLEETQYF. This chain joins TRBV2 and TRBJ2-5; D gene unclear. Trimming removed 1 base from V and 3 bases from J, with 6 bases in between. The CDR3 runs to 13 residues. The germline V gene encodes CDR1 SNHLY and CDR2 FYNNEI.

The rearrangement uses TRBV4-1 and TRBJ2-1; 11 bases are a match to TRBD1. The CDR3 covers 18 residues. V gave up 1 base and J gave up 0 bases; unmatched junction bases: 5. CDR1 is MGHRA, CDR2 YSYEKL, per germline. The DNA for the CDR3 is TGCGCCAGCAGCCAAGCGGACAGGGGGCTGAGCTCCTACAATGAGCAGTTCTTC. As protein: CASSQADRGLSSYNEQFF.

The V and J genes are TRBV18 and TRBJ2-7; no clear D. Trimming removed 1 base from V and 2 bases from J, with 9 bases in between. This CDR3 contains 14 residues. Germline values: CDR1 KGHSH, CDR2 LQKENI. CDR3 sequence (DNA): TGTGCCAGCTCACCACAGGGAAAACCCTACGAGCAGTACTTC. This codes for CASSPQGKPYEQYF.

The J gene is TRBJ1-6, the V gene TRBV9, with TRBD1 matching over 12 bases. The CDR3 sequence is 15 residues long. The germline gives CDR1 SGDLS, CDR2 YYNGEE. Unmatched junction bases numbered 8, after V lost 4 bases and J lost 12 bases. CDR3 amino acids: CASSPGTGGVVPLHF. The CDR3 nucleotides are TGTGCCAGCAGCCCCGGGACAGGGGGCGTAGTACCCCTCCACTTT.

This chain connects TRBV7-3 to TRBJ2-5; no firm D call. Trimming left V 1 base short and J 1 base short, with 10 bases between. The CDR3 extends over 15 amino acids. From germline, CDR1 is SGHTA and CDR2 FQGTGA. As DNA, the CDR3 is TGTGCCAGCAGCTTAAGTCCGGACGCCCAAGAGACCCAGTACTTC. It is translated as CASSLSPDAQETQYF.

CDR3 region: CASSMTGPYGYTF. In DNA form, the CDR3 reads TGTGCCAGCAGCATGACAGGGCCCTATGGCTACACCTTC. This chain joins TRBV28 and TRBJ1-2; 7 bases are a match to TRBD1. The V gene end was trimmed by 6 bases and the J gene end by 4 bases; junction bases not matched to a gene: 5. This CDR3 has 13 amino acids. Germline V gives CDR1 MDHEN, CDR2 SYDVKM.

Here the CDR3 DNA reads TGTGCCAGCAGCTTAGGGACTAGCGGGGGGGCCGGTGAGACCCAGTACTTC. The encoded protein is CASSLGTSGGAGETQYF. J is TRBJ2-5 and V is TRBV9, with TRBD2 matching 16 bases. The length of the CDR3 is 17 residues. The germline V gene encodes CDR1 SGDLS and CDR2 YYNGEE. Trimming at V came to 4 bases and at J to 5 bases, leaving 8 bases not matched to a gene.

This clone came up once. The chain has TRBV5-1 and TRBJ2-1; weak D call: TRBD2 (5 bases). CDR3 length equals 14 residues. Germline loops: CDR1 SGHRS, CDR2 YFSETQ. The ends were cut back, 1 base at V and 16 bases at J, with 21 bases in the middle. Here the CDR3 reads CASSLSEMGRSSFF. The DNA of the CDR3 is TGCGCCAGCAGCTTGTCCGAAATGGGGAGATCGTCTTTCTTC.

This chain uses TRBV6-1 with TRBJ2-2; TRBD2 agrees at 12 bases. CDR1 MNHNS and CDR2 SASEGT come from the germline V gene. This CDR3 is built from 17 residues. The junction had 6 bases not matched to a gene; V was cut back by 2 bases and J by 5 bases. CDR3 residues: CASSELAGGPSTGELFF. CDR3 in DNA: TGTGCCAGCAGTGAACTAGCGGGGGGGCCTAGTACCGGGGAGCTGTTTTTT.

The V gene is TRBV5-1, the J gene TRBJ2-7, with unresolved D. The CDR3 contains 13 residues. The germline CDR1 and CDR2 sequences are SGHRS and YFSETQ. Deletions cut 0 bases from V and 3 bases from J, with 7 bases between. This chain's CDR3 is CASSLGYNYEQYF. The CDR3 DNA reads TGCGCCAGCAGCTTGGGGTACAACTACGAGCAGTACTTC.

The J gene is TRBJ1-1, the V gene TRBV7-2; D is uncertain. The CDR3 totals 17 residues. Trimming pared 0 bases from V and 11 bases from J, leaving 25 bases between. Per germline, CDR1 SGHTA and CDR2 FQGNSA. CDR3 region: CASSLAMTRAFQMFAFF. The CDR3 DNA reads TGTGCCAGCAGCTTAGCTATGACAAGGGCTTTTCAAATGTTTGCTTTCTTT.

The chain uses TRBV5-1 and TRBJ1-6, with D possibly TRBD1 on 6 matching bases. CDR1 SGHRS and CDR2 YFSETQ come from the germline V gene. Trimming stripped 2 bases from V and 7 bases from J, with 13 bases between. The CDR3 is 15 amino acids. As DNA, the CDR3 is TGCGCCAGCAGCTTCGGTGGACAGCAGAATTCACCCCTCCACTTT. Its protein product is CASSFGGQQNSPLHF.

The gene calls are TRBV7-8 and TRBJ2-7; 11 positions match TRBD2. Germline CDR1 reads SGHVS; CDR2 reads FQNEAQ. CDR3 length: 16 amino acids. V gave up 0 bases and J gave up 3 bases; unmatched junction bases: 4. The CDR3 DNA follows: TGTGCCAGCAGCTTAGCAGTAGCGGGAGGGTACTACGAGCAGTACTTC. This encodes CASSLAVAGGYYEQYF.

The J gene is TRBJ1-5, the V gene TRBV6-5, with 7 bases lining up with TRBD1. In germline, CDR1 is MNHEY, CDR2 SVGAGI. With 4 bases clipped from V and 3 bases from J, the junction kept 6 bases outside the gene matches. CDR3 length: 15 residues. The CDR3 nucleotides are TGTGCCAGCAGTTTACGACAGGGCTACAATCAGCCCCAGCATTTT. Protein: CASSLRQGYNQPQHF.

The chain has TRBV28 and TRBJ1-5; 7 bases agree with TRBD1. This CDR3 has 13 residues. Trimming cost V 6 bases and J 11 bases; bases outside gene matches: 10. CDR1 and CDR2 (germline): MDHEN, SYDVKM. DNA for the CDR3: TGTGCCAGCAGCCGGGACAGTACGGCGTCCCAGCATTTT. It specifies CASSRDSTASQHF.

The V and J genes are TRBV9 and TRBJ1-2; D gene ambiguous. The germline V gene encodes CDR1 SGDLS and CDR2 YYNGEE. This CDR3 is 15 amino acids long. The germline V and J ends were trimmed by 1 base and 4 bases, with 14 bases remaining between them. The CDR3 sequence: CASSVTEQIGYGYTF. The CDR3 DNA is TGTGCCAGCAGCGTAACCGAACAGATAGGCTATGGCTACACCTTC.

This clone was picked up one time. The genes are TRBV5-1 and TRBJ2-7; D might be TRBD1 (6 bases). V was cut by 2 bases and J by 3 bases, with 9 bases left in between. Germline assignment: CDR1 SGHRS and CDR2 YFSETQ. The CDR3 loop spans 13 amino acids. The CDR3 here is CASSFGQSYEQYF. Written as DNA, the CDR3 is TGCGCCAGCAGCTTTGGACAGAGCTACGAGCAGTACTTC. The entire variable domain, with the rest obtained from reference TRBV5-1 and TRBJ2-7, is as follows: KAGVTQTPRYLIKTRGQQVTLSCSPISGHRSVSWYQQTPGQGLQFLFEYFSETQRNKGNFPGRFSGRQFSNSRSEMNVSTLELGDSALYLCASSFGQSYEQYFGPGTRLTVT.

This chain's CDR3 is CATSRDIGGPNTGELFF. DNA of the CDR3: TGTGCCACCAGCAGAGATATCGGGGGGCCGAACACCGGGGAGCTGTTTTTT. V usage is TRBV15 and J usage is TRBJ2-2, with D possibly matching TRBD2 (7 bases). The CDR3 has 17 amino acids. V lost 0 bases and J lost 0, with 11 bases in between. The germline CDR1 and CDR2 sequences are LNHNV and YYDKDF (reference sequence).